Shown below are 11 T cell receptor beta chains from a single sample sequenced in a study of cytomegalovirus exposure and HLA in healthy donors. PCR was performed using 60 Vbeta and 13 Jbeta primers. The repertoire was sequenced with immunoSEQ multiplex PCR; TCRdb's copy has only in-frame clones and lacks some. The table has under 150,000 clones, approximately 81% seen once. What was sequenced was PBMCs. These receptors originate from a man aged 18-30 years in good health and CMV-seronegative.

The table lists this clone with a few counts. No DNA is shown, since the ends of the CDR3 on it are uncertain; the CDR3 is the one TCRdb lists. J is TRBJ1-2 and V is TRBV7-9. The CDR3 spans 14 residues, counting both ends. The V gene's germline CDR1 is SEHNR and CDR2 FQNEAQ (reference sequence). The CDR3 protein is CSSSLSTSGYGYTF.

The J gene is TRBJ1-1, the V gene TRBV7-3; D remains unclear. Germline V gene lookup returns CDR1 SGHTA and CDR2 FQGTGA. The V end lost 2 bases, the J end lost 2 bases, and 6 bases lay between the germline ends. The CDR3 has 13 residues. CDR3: CASSLLFNTEAFF. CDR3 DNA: TGTGCCAGCAGCTTACTATTCAACACTGAAGCTTTCTTT.

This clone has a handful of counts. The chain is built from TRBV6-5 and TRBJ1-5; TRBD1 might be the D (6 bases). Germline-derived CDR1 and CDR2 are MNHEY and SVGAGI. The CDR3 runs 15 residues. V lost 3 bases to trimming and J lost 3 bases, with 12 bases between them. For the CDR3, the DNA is TGTGCCAGCAGTTATCGGGGGGCTTCCAATCAGCCCCAGCATTTT. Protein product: CASSYRGASNQPQHF.

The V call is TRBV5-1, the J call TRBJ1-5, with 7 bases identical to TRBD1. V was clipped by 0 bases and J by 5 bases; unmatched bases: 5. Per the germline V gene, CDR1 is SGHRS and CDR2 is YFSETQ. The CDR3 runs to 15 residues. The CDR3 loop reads CASSLGAGGHQPQHF. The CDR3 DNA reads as TGCGCCAGCAGCTTGGGGGCAGGGGGGCATCAGCCCCAGCATTTT.

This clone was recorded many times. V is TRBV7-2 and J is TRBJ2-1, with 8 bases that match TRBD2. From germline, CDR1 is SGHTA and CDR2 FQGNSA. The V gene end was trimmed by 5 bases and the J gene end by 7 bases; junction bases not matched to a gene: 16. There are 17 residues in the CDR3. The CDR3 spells CASSPRSAGGTSNEQFF. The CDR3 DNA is TGTGCCAGCAGCCCACGATCTGCGGGAGGTACTTCTAATGAGCAGTTCTTC.

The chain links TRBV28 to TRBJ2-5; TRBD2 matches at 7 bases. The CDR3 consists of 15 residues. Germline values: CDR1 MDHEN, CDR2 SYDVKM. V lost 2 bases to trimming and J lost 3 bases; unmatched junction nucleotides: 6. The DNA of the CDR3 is TGTGCCAGCAGTTTAAGGTTGCTAGCGGAAGAGACCCAGTACTTC. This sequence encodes CASSLRLLAEETQYF.

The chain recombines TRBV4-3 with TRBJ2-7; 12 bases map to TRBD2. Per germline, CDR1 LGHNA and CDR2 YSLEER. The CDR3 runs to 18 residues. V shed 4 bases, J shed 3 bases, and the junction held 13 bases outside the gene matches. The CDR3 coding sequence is TGCGCCAGCAGCCGAATTGGGGCCCAGACTAGCGGGGGCTACGAGCAGTACTTC. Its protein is CASSRIGAQTSGGYEQYF.

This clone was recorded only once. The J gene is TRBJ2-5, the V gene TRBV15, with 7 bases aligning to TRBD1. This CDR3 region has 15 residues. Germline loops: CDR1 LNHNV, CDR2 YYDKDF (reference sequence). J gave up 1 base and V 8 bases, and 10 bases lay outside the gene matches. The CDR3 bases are TGTGCCACCGCACGCAGATCAGGGGGCCAAGAGACCCAGTACTTC. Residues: CATARRSGGQETQYF.

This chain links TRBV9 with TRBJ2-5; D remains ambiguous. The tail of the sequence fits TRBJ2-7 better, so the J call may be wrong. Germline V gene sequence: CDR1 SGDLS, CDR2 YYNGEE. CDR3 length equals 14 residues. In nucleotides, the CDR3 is TGTGCCAGCAGCGTAGTGTCGGGTTCCAACGAGCAGTACTTC. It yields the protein CASSVVSGSNEQYF.

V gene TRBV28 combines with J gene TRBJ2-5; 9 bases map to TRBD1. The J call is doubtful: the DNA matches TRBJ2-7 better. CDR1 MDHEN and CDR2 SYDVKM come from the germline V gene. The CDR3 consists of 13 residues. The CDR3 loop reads CASRQGARHEQYF. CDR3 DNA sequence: TGTGCCAGCAGACAGGGGGCGCGACACGAGCAGTACTTC.

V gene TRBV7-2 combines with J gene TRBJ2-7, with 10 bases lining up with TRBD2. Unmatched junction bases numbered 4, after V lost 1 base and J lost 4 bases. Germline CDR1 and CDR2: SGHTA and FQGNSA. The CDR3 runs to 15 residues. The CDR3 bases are TGTGCCAGCAGCTTAGTTGCTAGCGGGAGATACGAGCAGTACGTC. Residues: CASSLVASGRYEQYV.